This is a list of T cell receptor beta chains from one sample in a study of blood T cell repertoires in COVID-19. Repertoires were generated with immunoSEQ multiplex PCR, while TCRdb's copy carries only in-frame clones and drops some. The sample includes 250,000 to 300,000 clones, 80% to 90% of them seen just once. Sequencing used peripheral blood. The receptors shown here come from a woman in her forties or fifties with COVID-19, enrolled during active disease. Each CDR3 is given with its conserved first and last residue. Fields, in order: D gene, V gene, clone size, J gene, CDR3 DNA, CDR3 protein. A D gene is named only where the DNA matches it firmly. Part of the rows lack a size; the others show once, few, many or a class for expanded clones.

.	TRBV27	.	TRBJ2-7	TGTGCCAGCAGTTTATCGAACGGACACTACGAGCAGTACTTC	CASSLSNGHYEQYF
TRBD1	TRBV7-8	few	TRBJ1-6	TGTGCCAGCAGCTTAATGGGGGGGACAGGATCGAGGAATTCACCCCTCCACTTT	CASSLMGGTGSRNSPLHF
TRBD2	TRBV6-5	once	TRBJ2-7	TGTGCCAGCACTCCCGTAGCGGGAACTACCTACGAGCAGTACTTC	CASTPVAGTTYEQYF
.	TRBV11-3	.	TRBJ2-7	TGTGCCAGCAGCTTGAGAGGATACGAGCAGTACTTC	CASSLRGYEQYF
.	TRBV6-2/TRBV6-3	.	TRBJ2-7	TGTGCCAGCAGCAGGGGTTTACCCTACGAGCAGTACTTC	CASSRGLPYEQYF
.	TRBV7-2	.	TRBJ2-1	TGTGCCAGCAGCTTAGGGGGGGCGGGAGCCTACAATGAGCAGTTCTTC	CASSLGGAGAYNEQFF
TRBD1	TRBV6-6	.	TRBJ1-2	TGTGCCAGCAGAAAAACAGGGGGCAGTGATGGCTACACCTTC	CASRKTGGSDGYTF
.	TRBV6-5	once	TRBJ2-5	TGTGCCAGCAGTTACACACACAGTTCCAGTCAAGAGACCCAGTACTTC	CASSYTHSSSQETQYF
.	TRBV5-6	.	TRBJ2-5	TGTGCCAGCAGCTCCGGGATGGCGACCCAGTACTTC	CASSSGMATQYF
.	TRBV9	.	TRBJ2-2	TGTGCCAGCAGCGTAGGGGACTCGAAAACCGGGGAGCTGTTTTTT	CASSVGDSKTGELFF
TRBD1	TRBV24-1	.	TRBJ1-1	TGTGCCACCAGTGACGGACAGGCGAACACTGAAGCTTTCTTT	CATSDGQANTEAFF
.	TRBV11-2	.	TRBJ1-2	TGTGCCAGCAGGGGACAAGGACTCATCGCAAATCTATATGGCTACACCTTC	CASRGQGLIANLYGYTF
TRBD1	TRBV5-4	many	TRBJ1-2	TGTGCCAGCAGCCGCTCACAGGGGAAGGATGGCTACACCTTC	CASSRSQGKDGYTF
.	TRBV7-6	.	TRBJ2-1	TGTGCCAGCAGCTTAGGGTCAGGGGCCCCCTACAATGAGCAGTTCTTC	CASSLGSGAPYNEQFF
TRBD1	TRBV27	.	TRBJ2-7	TGTGCCAGCAGCTTCGCCGGGACAGGGAACCAATACGAGCAGTACTTC	CASSFAGTGNQYEQYF
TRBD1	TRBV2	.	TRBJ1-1	TGTGCCAGTAGGAGACAGGGCATGAACACTGAAGCTTTCTTT	CASRRQGMNTEAFF
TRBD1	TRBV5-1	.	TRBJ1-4	TGCGCCAGCAGCTGGGACAGCGCTAATGAAAAACTGTTTTTT	CASSWDSANEKLFF
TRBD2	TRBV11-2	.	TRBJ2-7	TGTGCCAGCAGCTTAGGTCTAGCGGGAGTCTACTACGAGCAGTACTTC	CASSLGLAGVYYEQYF
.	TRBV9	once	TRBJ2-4	TGTGCCAGCAGCGTAGATCCAATCGGAAACATTCAGTACTTC	CASSVDPIGNIQYF
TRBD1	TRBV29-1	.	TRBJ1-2	TGCAGCGTTCCTGCCTTTACCGGGACAGGGGGCCTTGGCTATGGCTACACCTTC	CSVPAFTGTGGLGYGYTF
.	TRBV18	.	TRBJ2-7	TGTGCCAGCTCAACAACCGGGACTTCCTACGAGCAGTACTTC	CASSTTGTSYEQYF
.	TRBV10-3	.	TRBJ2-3	TGTGCCATCAGTGCCTCACAGGACCGCACAGATACGCAGTATTTT	CAISASQDRTDTQYF
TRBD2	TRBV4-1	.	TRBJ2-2	TGCGCCAGCAGAAAAGCGGGAGGTGTCACCGGGGAGCTGTTTTTT	CASRKAGGVTGELFF
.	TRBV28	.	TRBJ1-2	TGTGCCAGCAGTTTGGACAGTCAATTGTCAGGCTACACCTTC	CASSLDSQLSGYTF
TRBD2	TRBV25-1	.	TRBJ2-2	TGTGCCAGCAGGGGAGCGGCGGGAGTCGACACCGGGGAGCTGTTTTTT	CASRGAAGVDTGELFF
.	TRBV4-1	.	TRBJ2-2	TGCGCCAGCAGCCAAGAACAGGTGGGAAACACCGGGGAGCTGTTTTTT	CASSQEQVGNTGELFF
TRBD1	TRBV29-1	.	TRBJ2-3	TGCAGCGTGGGACAGGGGGCGAGAATAGGTTACCCAGATACGCAGTATTTT	CSVGQGARIGYPDTQYF
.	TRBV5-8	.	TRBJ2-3	TGTGCCAGCAGCTTGGGAGCCTCGTCCGGCGGCGGAATGGGAGATACGCAGTATTTT	CASSLGASSGGGMGDTQYF
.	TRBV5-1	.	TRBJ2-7	TGCGCCAGCAGCCCACAGGGCGGCATTTTTGAGCAGTACTTC	CASSPQGGIFEQYF
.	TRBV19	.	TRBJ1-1	TGTGCCAGTAGTAGTTCTCCCGGAGGGGAAGCTTTCTTT	CASSSSPGGEAFF
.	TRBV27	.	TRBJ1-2	TGTGCCAGCACACGGGCAGGGCAAAACTATGGCTACACCTTC	CASTRAGQNYGYTF
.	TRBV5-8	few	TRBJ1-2	TGTGCCAGCAGAAGTGGACAGAGCGGTTACTATGGCTACACCTTC	CASRSGQSGYYGYTF
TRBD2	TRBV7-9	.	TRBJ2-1	TGTGCCAGCAGCCCTAGCGGGCAGGGGCGGCGCAATGAGCAGTTCTTC	CASSPSGQGRRNEQFF
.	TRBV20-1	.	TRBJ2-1	TGCAGTGCAAGTGCACCGGGCCGCGGGCCGAATGAGCAGTTCTTC	CSASAPGRGPNEQFF
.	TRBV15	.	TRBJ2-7	TGTGCCACCAGCGTGGCGAGCGGTTACGAGCAGTACTTC	CATSVASGYEQYF
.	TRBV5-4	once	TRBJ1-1	TGTGCCAGCAGCTTGGACACCACTGAAGCTTTCTTT	CASSLDTTEAFF